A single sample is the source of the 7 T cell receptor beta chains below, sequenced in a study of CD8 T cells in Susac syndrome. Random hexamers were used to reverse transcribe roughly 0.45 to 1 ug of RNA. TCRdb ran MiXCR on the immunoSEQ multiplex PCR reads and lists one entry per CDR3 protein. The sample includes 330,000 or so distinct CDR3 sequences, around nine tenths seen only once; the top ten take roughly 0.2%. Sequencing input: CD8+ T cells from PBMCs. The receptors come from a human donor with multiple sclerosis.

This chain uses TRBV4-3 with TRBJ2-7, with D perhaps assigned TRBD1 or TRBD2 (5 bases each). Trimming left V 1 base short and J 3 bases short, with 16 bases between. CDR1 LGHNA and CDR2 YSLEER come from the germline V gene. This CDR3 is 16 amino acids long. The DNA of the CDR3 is TGCGCCAGCAGCCAAGTGGTCCGGGACGGCAACTACGAGCAGTACTTC. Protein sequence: CASSQVVRDGNYEQYF.

The CDR3 DNA reads as TGTGCCACCAGCAGAGAGGAAGGGCAGGGAGGAGATACGCAGTATTTT. It encodes CATSREEGQGGDTQYF. V is TRBV15 and J is TRBJ2-3; weak D call: TRBD2 (6 bases). CDR3 size: 16 residues. The germline V gene encodes CDR1 LNHNV and CDR2 YYDKDF (reference sequence). The V end lost 0 bases, the J end lost 5 bases, and 15 bases lay between the germline ends.

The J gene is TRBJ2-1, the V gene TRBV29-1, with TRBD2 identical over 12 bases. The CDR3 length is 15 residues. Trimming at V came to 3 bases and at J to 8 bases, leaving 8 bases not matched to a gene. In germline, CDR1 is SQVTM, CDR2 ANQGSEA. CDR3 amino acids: CSVERTSGIVYEQFF. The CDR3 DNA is TGCAGCGTTGAGCGGACTAGCGGGATAGTATATGAGCAGTTCTTC.

The CDR3 DNA follows: TGTGCCAGCAAAAACCAGGGGAGCTCCTACGAGCAGTACTTC. Protein sequence: CASKNQGSSYEQYF. The chain employs TRBV3-1 and TRBJ2-7; tentatively, D is TRBD1 (6 bases). Trimming shortened V by 7 bases and J by 0 bases, and 13 bases separated the two germline ends. The CDR3 is 14 residues long. Germline-derived CDR1 and CDR2 are LGHDT and YNNKEL (reference sequence).

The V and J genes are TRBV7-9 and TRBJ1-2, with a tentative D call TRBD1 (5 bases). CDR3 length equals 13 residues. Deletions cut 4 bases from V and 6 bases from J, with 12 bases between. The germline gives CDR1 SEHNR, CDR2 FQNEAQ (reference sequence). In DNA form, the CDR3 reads TGTGCCAGCAGCTCCGGGACGGATGATGGCTACACCTTC. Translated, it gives CASSSGTDDGYTF.

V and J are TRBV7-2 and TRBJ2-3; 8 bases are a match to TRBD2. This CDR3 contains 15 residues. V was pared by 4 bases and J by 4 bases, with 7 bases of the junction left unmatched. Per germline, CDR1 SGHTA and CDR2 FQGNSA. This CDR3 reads CASSWSGGYSDTQYF. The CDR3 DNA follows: TGTGCCAGCAGCTGGAGCGGGGGCTATTCAGATACGCAGTATTTT.

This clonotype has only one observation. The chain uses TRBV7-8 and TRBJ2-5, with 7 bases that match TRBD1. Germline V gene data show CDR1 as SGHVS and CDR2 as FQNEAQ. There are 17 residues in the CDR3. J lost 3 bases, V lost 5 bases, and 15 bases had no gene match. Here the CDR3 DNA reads TGTGCCAGCAGCACCCACAGGGGCCGGGGCTCTAAAGAGACCCAGTACTTC. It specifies CASSTHRGRGSKETQYF.